A selection of T cell receptor beta chains follows, all from one sample in a study of blood T cell repertoires in COVID-19. Libraries were prepared by immunoSEQ multiplex PCR; TCRdb keeps only in-frame clonotypes and omits some of them. The sample yields some 18,000 clones, about nine tenths seen once. Sample: peripheral blood. The receptors stem from a human donor in a cohort sampled during active COVID-19. CDR3s include the opening cysteine and the closing phenylalanine or tryptophan. The order of the fields is J gene, V gene, CDR3 protein.

j_call: TRBJ2-5
v_call: TRBV7-3
cdr3_aa: CASSLGTGVETQYF

j_call: TRBJ2-2
v_call: TRBV5-1
cdr3_aa: CASTQRAGANTGELFF

j_call: TRBJ1-1
v_call: TRBV7-2
cdr3_aa: CASSLMSTIMNTEAFF

j_call: TRBJ1-2
v_call: TRBV10-3
cdr3_aa: CAIREPGTGFLDGYTF

j_call: TRBJ2-1
v_call: TRBV5-1
cdr3_aa: CASSPYSGAFFNEQFF

j_call: TRBJ2-2
v_call: TRBV5-4
cdr3_aa: CASSKGQGVNTGELFF

j_call: TRBJ2-3
v_call: TRBV10-3
cdr3_aa: CAITSGGRTDTQYF

j_call: TRBJ2-3
v_call: TRBV30
cdr3_aa: CAWDRGTDTQYF

j_call: TRBJ1-6
v_call: TRBV5-6
cdr3_aa: CASSLFTGDSNSPLHF

j_call: TRBJ2-1
v_call: TRBV4-2
cdr3_aa: CASSQESRLAYNEQFF

j_call: TRBJ1-5
v_call: TRBV7-2
cdr3_aa: CASSSRTGGYQPQHF

j_call: TRBJ1-1
v_call: TRBV30
cdr3_aa: CAWSVVAGNTEAFF

j_call: TRBJ1-1
v_call: TRBV12-3/TRBV12-4
cdr3_aa: CASSLGGNTEAFF

j_call: TRBJ1-2
v_call: TRBV4-1
cdr3_aa: CASSYRGDYGYTF